This section outlines one T cell receptor beta chain sequence together with its context. TCRdb re-called the 5' RACE reads and gives one entry per CDR3 protein, without DNA. The repertoire table contains 330,000 or so distinct CDR3 sequences. The data originate from a study of monozygotic twins with inflammatory bowel disease. What was sequenced was blood. The receptor was isolated from a human donor with ulcerative colitis or Crohn's disease, or a healthy co-twin of an affected twin (not recorded which).

The CDR3 loop is CASSQDLVAREAQHF. The chain is built from TRBV4-3 and TRBJ1-5; the D call from TCRdb, TRBD1, cannot be confirmed without DNA. This CDR3 comprises 15 residues. Germline loops: CDR1 LGHNA, CDR2 YSLEER.